This T cell receptor beta chain was captured in a study of early T cells in non-severe SARS-CoV-2 infection. In the study overall: Chains stayed unpaired after sequencing of bulk RNA from unsorted whole blood.

V gave up 2 bases and J gave up 6 bases, with 10 bases separating them. Per the germline V gene, CDR1 is SNHLY and CDR2 is FYNNEI. The CDR3 loop spans 13 amino acids. Each single cDNA molecule received a unique molecular identifier. TCRdb reprocessed the 5' RACE reads with MiXCR, giving one entry per CDR3 protein. The data contain 60,000 or so distinct CDR3 sequences, about 13% of them seen just once; the ten biggest clones take up 9.5% to 10%. Study-wide results and limits: Sequences matched to VDJdb favored anti-spike CD8 responses, while private and CD4 specificities were missed.

At least ten counts were recorded for this clonotype. Its antigen remains unknown. The chain links TRBV2 to TRBJ1-1; the D is unclear. The receptor was isolated from an adult who was a healthcare worker with PCR-confirmed SARS-CoV-2 infection or an uninfected control (not recorded which). What was sequenced was whole blood. CDR3 nucleotide sequence: TGTGCCAGCAGTGAAATGGGCAGGTCTGAAGCTTTCTTT. Its protein product is CASSEMGRSEAFF.